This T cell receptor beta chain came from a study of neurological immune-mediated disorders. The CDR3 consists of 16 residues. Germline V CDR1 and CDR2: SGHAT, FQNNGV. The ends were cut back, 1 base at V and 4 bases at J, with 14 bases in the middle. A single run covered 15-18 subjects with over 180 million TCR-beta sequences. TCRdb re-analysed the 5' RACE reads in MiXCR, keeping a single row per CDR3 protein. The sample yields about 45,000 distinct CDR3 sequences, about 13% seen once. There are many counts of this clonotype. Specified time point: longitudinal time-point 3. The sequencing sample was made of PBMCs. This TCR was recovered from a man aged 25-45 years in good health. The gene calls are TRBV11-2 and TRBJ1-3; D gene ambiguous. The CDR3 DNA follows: TGTGCCAGCAGCTTAGCTTTTCTTAGCCCGGGAAACACCATATATTTT. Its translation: CASSLAFLSPGNTIYF.